Listed below are T cell receptor beta chains from one sample, sequenced in a study of blood T cell repertoires in COVID-19. Sequencing used immunoSEQ multiplex PCR; TCRdb keeps in-frame clones, though not all of them. Of 500,000 or so clones listed, about nine tenths are singletons. Sequencing was carried out using PBMCs or T cells enriched from blood (not recorded which). The receptors derive from a woman between 18 and 29 years old who had recovered from COVID-19. Both conserved end residues are part of each CDR3. D genes are given only for firm matches. Only some rows state a clone size, as once, few, many or a class for expanded clones.

V gene	D gene	clone size	J gene	CDR3 protein	CDR3 DNA
TRBV5-1	NA	NA	TRBJ2-5	CASSFFQETQYF	TGCGCCAGCAGCTTCTTCCAAGAGACCCAGTACTTC
TRBV4-1	TRBD2	NA	TRBJ2-1	CASSQTSGGAYNEQFF	TGCGCCAGCAGCCAAACTAGCGGGGGGGCCTACAATGAGCAGTTCTTC
TRBV7-2	TRBD1	NA	TRBJ2-7	CASSLYRTGTYEQYF	TGTGCCAGCAGCTTATATAGGACAGGTACCTACGAGCAGTACTTC
TRBV19	TRBD1	NA	TRBJ2-7	CASTATQGTEQYF	TGTGCCAGTACCGCGACACAGGGGACCGAGCAGTACTTC
TRBV19	NA	NA	TRBJ1-1	CASRGRGFDTEAFF	TGTGCCAGTAGAGGGCGGGGGTTCGACACTGAAGCTTTCTTT
TRBV5-1	TRBD1	once	TRBJ2-3	CASSNGGQGETDTQYF	TGCGCCAGCAGCAATGGCGGACAGGGGGAGACAGATACGCAGTATTTT
TRBV30	NA	NA	TRBJ2-7	CALTGFGVTYEQYF	TGTGCCTTAACCGGTTTCGGGGTTACCTACGAGCAGTACTTC
TRBV29-1	NA	NA	TRBJ2-3	CSVRTAIDTQYF	TGCAGCGTTCGGACAGCAATAGATACGCAGTATTTT
TRBV5-5	NA	NA	TRBJ1-2	CASSFSRDTGYTF	TGTGCCAGCAGCTTCTCAAGGGACACAGGCTACACCTTC
TRBV4-1	NA	few	TRBJ1-5	CASSQGASSNQPQHF	TGCGCCAGCAGCCAAGGGGCGAGCAGCAATCAGCCCCAGCATTTT
TRBV7-9	NA	NA	TRBJ2-2	CASSLGDSAGELFF	TGTGCCAGCAGCTTAGGGGACTCCGCCGGGGAGCTGTTTTTT
TRBV27	NA	NA	TRBJ1-6	CASSLRRSGGYSPLHF	TGTGCCAGCAGTTTGCGGCGCTCGGGTGGCTATTCACCCCTCCACTTT
TRBV5-1	TRBD1	NA	TRBJ1-4	CASSLGLGTGGEKLFF	TGCGCCAGCAGCCTAGGATTGGGGACAGGAGGCGAAAAACTGTTTTTT
TRBV11-2	TRBD2	NA	TRBJ2-1	CASNRLAGGLEQFF	TGTGCCAGCAACCGACTAGCGGGGGGGCTAGAGCAGTTCTTC
TRBV28	NA	NA	TRBJ1-2	CASSSLGARGYTF	TGTGCCAGCAGTTCCTTGGGGGCGCGAGGCTACACCTTC
TRBV19	TRBD1	NA	TRBJ1-1	CASTLRTGAFNTEAFF	TGTGCCAGTACTCTTCGGACAGGGGCATTCAACACTGAAGCTTTCTTT
TRBV7-9	TRBD1	NA	TRBJ1-2	CASSLPTGSYGYTF	TGTGCCAGCAGCCTACCGACAGGGAGCTATGGCTACACCTTC
TRBV5-1	NA	few	TRBJ1-1	CASSLNAMNTEAFF	TGCGCCAGCAGCTTGAACGCTATGAACACTGAAGCTTTCTTT
TRBV5-1	NA	NA	TRBJ1-5	CASSGTLGEPQHF	TGCGCCAGCAGCGGGACATTGGGGGAGCCCCAGCATTTT
TRBV29-1	NA	NA	TRBJ1-1	CSVMYRGGTRTEAFF	TGCAGCGTTATGTATCGGGGGGGAACTCGAACTGAAGCTTTCTTT
TRBV19	NA	NA	TRBJ1-2	CASSMEFYGYTF	TGTGCCAGTAGTATGGAGTTCTATGGCTACACCTTC
TRBV27	TRBD2	NA	TRBJ2-5	CASSSLAGTSKETQYF	TGTGCCAGCAGCTCCCTAGCGGGGACCTCAAAAGAGACCCAGTACTTC
TRBV5-1	NA	NA	TRBJ2-7	CASSRPSSYEQYF	TGCGCCAGCAGCCGTCCTAGCTCCTACGAGCAGTACTTC
TRBV5-4	TRBD1	NA	TRBJ1-2	CASSPPGQGSYGYTF	TGTGCCAGCAGCCCCCCGGGACAGGGAAGCTATGGCTACACCTTC
TRBV10-3	TRBD1	NA	TRBJ1-2	CAISNRDRLGWGYTF	TGTGCCATCAGTAACCGGGACAGACTTGGATGGGGCTACACCTTC
TRBV19	TRBD1	NA	TRBJ2-1	CASSMGPGQGFHEQFF	TGTGCCAGTAGTATGGGGCCCGGACAGGGATTTCACGAGCAGTTCTTC
TRBV29-1	NA	once	TRBJ1-1	CSVARDPGVTEAFF	TGCAGCGTTGCTCGCGATCCGGGGGTCACTGAAGCTTTCTTT
TRBV3-1/TRBV3-2	NA	NA	TRBJ2-7	CASSLYYEQYF	TGTGCCAGCAGCCTGTACTACGAGCAGTACTTC
TRBV3-1/TRBV3-2	TRBD2	NA	TRBJ2-7	CASSQVGGAYEQYF	TGTGCCAGCAGCCAAGTTGGGGGGGCCTACGAGCAGTACTTC
TRBV12-5	NA	NA	TRBJ2-5	CASGQEYQETQYF	TGTGCTAGTGGCCAAGAGTACCAAGAGACCCAGTACTTC
TRBV7-9	TRBD2	few	TRBJ2-7	CASSGAGGPRGTSYEQYF	TGTGCCAGCAGCGGCGCGGGGGGACCAAGGGGGACCTCCTACGAGCAGTACTTC
TRBV5-1	NA	NA	TRBJ2-3	CASTPDNTDTQYF	TGCGCCAGCACCCCGGACAACACAGATACGCAGTATTTT
TRBV7-2	TRBD1	NA	TRBJ1-5	CASSAPYRGTNQPQHF	TGTGCCAGCAGCGCTCCGTACAGGGGAACCAATCAGCCCCAGCATTTT
TRBV6-6	NA	NA	TRBJ1-5	CASSYGGNQPQHF	TGTGCCAGCAGTTACGGAGGGAATCAGCCCCAGCATTTT
TRBV2	NA	once	TRBJ2-5	CASSQGRETQYF	TGTGCCAGCAGTCAGGGGCGGGAGACCCAGTACTTC
TRBV5-4	TRBD1	NA	TRBJ1-5	CASSLGPQGESLAQHF	TGTGCCAGCAGCCTGGGACCTCAGGGGGAATCGCTGGCCCAGCATTTT
TRBV27	NA	NA	TRBJ1-4	CASSLARAGEKLFF	TGTGCCAGCAGTTTGGCCAGGGCGGGAGAAAAACTGTTTTTT
TRBV27	NA	NA	TRBJ1-2	CASRRSPEGNYGYTF	TGTGCCAGCAGGCGTTCCCCGGAGGGAAACTATGGCTACACCTTC
TRBV6-5	TRBD1	NA	TRBJ1-5	CASSWDRTNQPQHF	TGTGCCAGCAGTTGGGACAGGACGAATCAGCCCCAGCATTTT
TRBV15	NA	NA	TRBJ1-3	CATSRVDSSLGNTIYF	TGTGCCACCAGCAGAGTTGACAGTAGCCTAGGAAACACCATATATTTT
TRBV2	NA	few	TRBJ1-5	CASGTSNQPQHF	TGTGCCAGCGGGACAAGCAATCAGCCCCAGCATTTT
TRBV7-2	NA	NA	TRBJ2-6	CASSLVYPGAGANVLTF	TGTGCCAGCAGCTTAGTTTACCCGGGAGCAGGGGCCAACGTCCTGACTTTC
TRBV7-9	NA	NA	TRBJ2-7	CASSDLNEQYF	TGTGCCAGCAGCGACTTAAACGAGCAGTACTTC
TRBV19	NA	NA	TRBJ1-1	CASSIKGAEAFF	TGTGCCAGTAGTATTAAAGGGGCTGAAGCTTTCTTT
TRBV2	NA	NA	TRBJ1-2	CASVQGRANYGYTF	TGTGCCAGCGTACAAGGGAGGGCGAACTATGGCTACACCTTC
TRBV7-9	NA	NA	TRBJ2-2	CASSFWTENTGELFF	TGTGCCAGCAGCTTTTGGACAGAGAACACCGGGGAGCTGTTTTTT
TRBV27	TRBD1	NA	TRBJ1-1	CASSWSGGYTEAFF	TGTGCCAGCAGTTGGTCAGGGGGCTACACTGAAGCTTTCTTT
TRBV25-1	NA	NA	TRBJ2-4	CASSTAGGKNIQYF	TGTGCCAGCAGCACCGCGGGTGGAAAAAACATTCAGTACTTC
TRBV7-2	TRBD2	NA	TRBJ2-7	CASSGNPLGLAGEQYF	TGTGCCAGCAGCGGAAATCCCTTGGGACTAGCGGGGGAGCAGTACTTC
TRBV4-1	TRBD2	NA	TRBJ2-5	CASSLEASGGETQYF	TGCGCCAGCAGCCTTGAGGCTAGCGGTGGGGAGACCCAGTACTTC
TRBV3-1/TRBV3-2	NA	NA	TRBJ1-2	CASSPRRADGYTF	TGTGCCAGCAGCCCCCGCAGGGCTGATGGCTACACCTTC
TRBV7-9	TRBD2	NA	TRBJ2-1	CASSLPGGLAQFF	TGTGCCAGCAGCCTCCCGGGAGGACTCGCACAGTTCTTC
TRBV5-1	NA	NA	TRBJ1-1	CASRFTENTEAFF	TGCGCCAGCAGATTTACAGAGAACACTGAAGCTTTCTTT
TRBV20-1	NA	NA	TRBJ1-1	CSAQRETEAFF	TGCAGTGCCCAGCGGGAGACTGAAGCTTTCTTT
TRBV7-9	TRBD1	NA	TRBJ1-2	CASSLTGEANGYTF	TGTGCCAGCAGCTTGACAGGGGAAGCGAATGGCTACACCTTC
TRBV7-2	TRBD1	NA	TRBJ1-4	CASSTDRVSEKLFF	TGTGCCAGCAGCACAGACAGGGTTAGTGAAAAACTGTTTTTT
TRBV2	TRBD1	NA	TRBJ2-2	CAIQGQDTGELFF	TGTGCCATCCAGGGACAGGACACCGGGGAGCTGTTTTTT
TRBV30	TRBD1	NA	TRBJ1-5	CAWSVRDRQNQPQHF	TGTGCCTGGAGTGTCCGGGACAGGCAGAATCAGCCCCAGCATTTT